The T cell receptor (beta chain) under discussion was sequenced for a study of blood T cell repertoires in COVID-19. For the study at large: Material from acute and convalescent COVID-19 was sourced from the United States, Italy and Spain.

Per the study methods: Amplification of reference gene primers was used by the study to estimate nucleated cell counts. Clones were read by immunoSEQ multiplex PCR, and TCRdb kept only the in-frame ones, dropping some. V, J and clone size are taken as reported in that table, and D and trimming were inferred from the DNA itself. Of 150,000 to 200,000 clones detected, roughly 85% appear once; the ten largest clones hold over 3%. The sample comprised peripheral blood. The sequence was obtained from a human donor with acute or convalescent COVID-19. The donor label of this sample is uncertain.

The CDR3 nucleotides are TGCGCCAGCAGCCAACCTCCGGGTAGAGGGTTTATCTACGAGCAGTACTTC. Its translation is CASSQPPGRGFIYEQYF. The J gene is TRBJ2-7, the V gene TRBV4-1; a weak D match, TRBD2 (5 bases). CDR1 and CDR2 (germline): MGHRA, YSYEKL. CDR3 length: 17 residues. V dropped 2 bases and J dropped 3 bases, with 20 bases sitting between them.